These 2 T cell receptor beta chains were sequenced from one sample in a study of shared clonotypes between healthy human individuals. The data were produced by immunoSEQ multiplex PCR, yet TCRdb's version contains in-frame clones alone and is incomplete. Altogether about 1 million clones are present, approximately 76% being singletons, with the ten largest covering approximately 1.3%. The sequenced material came from memory CD4+ T cells sorted from blood. The subset denotes: CD45RA-negative fraction. All receptors derive from a young man in good health.

Comments on this clone: Being one base from a much bigger clone, this may be a read error. The sample holds other DNA sequences that translate to the same CDR3. The chain combines TRBV7-6 with TRBJ1-5; D call uncertain. From germline, CDR1 is SGHVS and CDR2 FNYEAQ. The CDR3 is 13 amino acids. V lost 0 bases, J lost 0 bases, and 0 bases lay in between. The CDR3 DNA reads as TGTGCCAGCAGCTTAGCTAGCAATCAGCCCCAGCATTTT. This translates into CASSLASNQPQHF.

The V call is TRBV2, the J call TRBJ2-3; 7 bases line up with TRBD2. The V gene's germline CDR1 is SNHLY and CDR2 FYNNEI. The trim removed 8 bases at V and 1 base at J, leaving 6 bases unmatched. This CDR3 spans 14 amino acids. CDR3 nucleotides: TGTGCCAGCGGGGCGGGAGTTGGCACAGATACGCAGTATTTT. It codes for CASGAGVGTDTQYF.